This TCR beta chain was recorded in a study of T cells in Graves' hyperthyroidism and ophthalmopathy. Amplification targeted TCR beta CDR3 regions from RNA transcripts. TCR CDR3 regions were first amplified by RT-PCR with HTBI primers. TCRdb itself ran the multiplex PCR reads through MiXCR, one entry per CDR3 protein. The sample contains a few hundred thousand distinct CDR3 sequences, around 42% of which appear only once. In the case of this clonotype: What it binds is not known.

Patients showing uncontrolled infection, other autoimmune disease, pregnancy or lactation were ineligible. On the basis of clinical symptoms, serum thyroxine and TRAb, thyroid ultrasound and orbital computed tomography, diagnoses were made. Study results and caveats: Most thyroid clonotypes that were expanded above 0.001 also turned up in blood. With a median lead of 6.5 months before onset, the model predicted ophthalmopathy.

Germline CDR1 is SGHVS and CDR2 is FNYEAQ. V gave up 4 bases and J gave up 7 bases; unmatched junction bases: 13. This CDR3 contains 16 residues. Specimen: peripheral blood or thyroid tissue (not recorded which). This TCR derives from a woman aged 18-30 years with Graves' hyperthyroidism. This sequence joins TRBV7-6 and TRBJ1-2, with 9 bases fitting TRBD1. CDR3 loop: CASSSGTGRKASGYTF. The CDR3 nucleotides read TGTGCCAGCAGCTCTGGGACAGGGCGTAAAGCGTCTGGCTACACCTTC.